This T cell receptor beta chain was sequenced for a study of blood T cell repertoires in COVID-19. Study-level background: Samples representing acute and convalescent COVID-19 were sourced from the United States, Italy and Spain. Sources were T cells, B-cell-depleted T cells, or PBMCs; the material itself was cDNA or gDNA.

There are 15 residues in the CDR3. Germline V gene sequence: CDR1 MNHEY, CDR2 SVGEGT. The V and J ends lost 2 bases and 6 bases, in that order; junction bases with no gene match: 4. Profiled with immunoSEQ multiplex PCR; TCRdb holds only in-frame clones, not every one. This table has 35,000 to 50,000 clones, 70% to 90% appearing once. Sequenced input: peripheral blood. The TCR sequence derives from a woman in her seventies in a cohort sampled during active COVID-19. This chain links TRBV6-2 or TRBV6-3 with TRBJ1-6, with TRBD1 identical over 7 bases. The CDR3 DNA is TGTGCCAGCAGTTACGCAGGGGGTGGTAATTCACCCCTCCACTTT. It translates to CASSYAGGGNSPLHF.